What follows is one TCR beta chain and its context. CDR3 length: 16 amino acids. Trimming removed 6 bases at V and 2 bases at J, with 21 bases between. CDR1 is DFQATT and CDR2 is SNEGSKA in the germline V gene (reference sequence). The sample providers were healthy Caucasian people from Russia, aged roughly 6 to 100. Then a second PCR, running roughly 7 to 12 cycles, was carried out with a sample-barcoded 5' primer and a J-beta primer mix. TCRdb re-called the 5' RACE reads with MiXCR, one entry per CDR3 protein. The sample lists over a million distinct CDR3 sequences, about 23% occurring once. These data are taken from a study of blood T cells in healthy people across ages. The same sample was also studied in work on T cells of mothers and their children.

This clonotype was sampled from a girl aged 2-10 years in good health. Sequenced sample: blood. This rearrangement joins TRBV20-1 to TRBJ2-3, with D possibly TRBD1 on 5 matching bases. CDR3 residues: CSASGKGFSLTDTQYF. CDR3 DNA: TGCAGTGCGTCCGGAAAGGGGTTCTCCCTCACAGATACGCAGTATTTT.